This T cell receptor (beta chain) is drawn from a study of blood T cell repertoires in COVID-19. The wider study: Both acute and convalescent COVID-19 samples were obtained from the United States, Italy and Spain. The cDNA or gDNA used as material had been derived from T cells, B-cell-depleted T cells, or PBMCs.

Germline V gene data show CDR1 as MNHEY and CDR2 as SMNVEV (reference sequence). This CDR3 is built from 14 residues. Trimming took 4 bases from V and 4 from J, leaving 8 bases between them. Some clones are missing from TCRdb's copy, which holds only in-frame ones; the method was immunoSEQ multiplex PCR. In the table there are roughly 260,000 clones, approximately 85% of which are singletons. Each participant's cohort was designated according to participant-reported clinical history. Two negative PCRs, clearance, or symptom resolution were required of recovered Cohort 3 donors. The sample was PBMCs or T cells enriched from blood (not recorded which). The chain links TRBV27 to TRBJ1-6; no firm D call. This sequence was found in a woman aged 45-65 years who had recovered from COVID-19. CDR3 sequence reads: CASSSTQYNSPLHF. In DNA, the CDR3 is TGTGCCAGCAGTTCGACTCAGTATAATTCACCCCTCCACTTT.